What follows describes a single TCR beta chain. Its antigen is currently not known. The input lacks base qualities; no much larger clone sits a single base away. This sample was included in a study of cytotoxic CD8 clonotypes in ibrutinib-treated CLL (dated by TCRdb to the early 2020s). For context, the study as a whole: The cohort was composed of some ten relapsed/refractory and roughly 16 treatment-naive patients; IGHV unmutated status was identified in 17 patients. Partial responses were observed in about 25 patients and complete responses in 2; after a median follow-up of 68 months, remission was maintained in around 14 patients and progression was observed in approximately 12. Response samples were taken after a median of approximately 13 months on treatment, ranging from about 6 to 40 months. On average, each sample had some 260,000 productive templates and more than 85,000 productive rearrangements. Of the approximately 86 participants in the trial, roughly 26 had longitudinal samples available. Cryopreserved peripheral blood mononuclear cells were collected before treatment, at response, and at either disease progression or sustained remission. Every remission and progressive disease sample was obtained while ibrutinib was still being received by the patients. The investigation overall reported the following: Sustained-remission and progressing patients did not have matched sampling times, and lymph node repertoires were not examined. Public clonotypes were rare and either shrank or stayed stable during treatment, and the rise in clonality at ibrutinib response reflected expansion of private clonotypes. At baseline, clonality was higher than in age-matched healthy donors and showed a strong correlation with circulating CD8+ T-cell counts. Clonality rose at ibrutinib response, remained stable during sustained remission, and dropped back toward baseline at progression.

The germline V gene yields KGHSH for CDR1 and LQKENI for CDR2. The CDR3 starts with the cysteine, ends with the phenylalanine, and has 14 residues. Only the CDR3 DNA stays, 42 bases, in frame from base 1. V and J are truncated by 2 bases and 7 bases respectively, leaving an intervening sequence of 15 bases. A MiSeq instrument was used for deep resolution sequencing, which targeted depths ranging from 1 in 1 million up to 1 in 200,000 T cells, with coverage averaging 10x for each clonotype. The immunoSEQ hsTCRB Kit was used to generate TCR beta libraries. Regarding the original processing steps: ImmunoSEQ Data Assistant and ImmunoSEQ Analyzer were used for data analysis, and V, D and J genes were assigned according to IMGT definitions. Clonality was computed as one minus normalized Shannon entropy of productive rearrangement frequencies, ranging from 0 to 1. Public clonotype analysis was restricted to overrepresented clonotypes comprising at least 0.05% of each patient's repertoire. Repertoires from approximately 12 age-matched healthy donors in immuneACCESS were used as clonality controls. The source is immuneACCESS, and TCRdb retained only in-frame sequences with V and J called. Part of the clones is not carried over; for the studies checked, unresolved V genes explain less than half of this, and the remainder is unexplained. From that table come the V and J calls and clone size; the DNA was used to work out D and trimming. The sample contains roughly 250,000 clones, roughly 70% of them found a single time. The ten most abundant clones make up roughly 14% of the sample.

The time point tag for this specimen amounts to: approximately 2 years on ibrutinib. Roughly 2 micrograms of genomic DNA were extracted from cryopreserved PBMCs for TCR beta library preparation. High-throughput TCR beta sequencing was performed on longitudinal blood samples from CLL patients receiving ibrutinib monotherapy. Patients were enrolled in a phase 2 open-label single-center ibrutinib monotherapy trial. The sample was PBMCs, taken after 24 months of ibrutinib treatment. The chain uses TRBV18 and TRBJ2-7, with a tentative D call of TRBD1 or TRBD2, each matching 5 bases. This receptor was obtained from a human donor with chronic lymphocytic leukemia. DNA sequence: TGTGCCAGCTCACCAGGGACGAGGCTTGGAGAGCAGTACTTC. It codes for CASSPGTRLGEQYF.